This entry is about one TCR beta chain. Its antigen is not yet known. Base quality data are lacking; no much larger clone is found one base away. Participants in the prospective study were aged 18 to 89 years, lived in 20 to 25 United States geographic areas, and enrolled through a virtual design. To assign participants to cohorts, the prospective study relied on clinical history that participants themselves reported in a screening survey and a study questionnaire. Exposed participants were defined as having been in contact with someone with a PCR-confirmed or clinician-diagnosed COVID-19 case within 2 weeks of study entry. In the prospective study, whole blood, serum and a nasopharyngeal or oropharyngeal swab were collected from each participant by mobile phlebotomists. Additional blood draws and questionnaires over an approximately 2-month period could optionally be provided by prospective study participants. Before DNA extraction, prospective study blood samples were shipped either frozen or at room temperature.

TCRbeta CDR3 regions were amplified from genomic DNA by means of the immunoSEQ Assay, a bias-controlled multiplex PCR. For the original study's pipeline: Nucleated cell counts per sample were estimated from amplification of reference gene primers within the assay. To quantify the absolute abundance of each unique TCRbeta CDR3 rearrangement, sequence reads were collapsed and filtered. Productive Simpson clonality was computed per sample as the square root of Simpson's diversity index over productive rearrangements. In its TCRdb copy, this immuneACCESS table keeps in-frame sequences only and misses some clones. Where compared with another copy, unresolved V genes explain less than half of these, and the others have no known cause. That table supplies the V and J calls and clone size; D and trimming were determined from the DNA. The sample table lists hundreds of thousands of clones, 80% to 90% of them with a count of one. The ten largest clones capture around 3.3% of the sample.

The sample belongs to a study of blood T cell repertoires in COVID-19 (TCRdb year 2020). Turning to the overall study: Samples covering the acute and convalescent phases of COVID-19 were provided by collaborators in the United States, Italy and Spain. The sample metadata nearly always contained a de-identified subject ID, COVID-19 status, age in years and sex. The samples were drawn from the first 160 participants of the ongoing ImmuneRACE study and from over 950 subjects provided by 6 global collaborators. The prospective study material was composed of cDNA or gDNA derived from T cells, B-cell-depleted T cells, or PBMCs. The repertoires were released in a freely available public database intended as a resource for research on the immune response to SARS-CoV-2. The dataset comprised deeply sampled blood TCRbeta repertoires from subjects exposed to, actively infected with, or recovered from COVID-19. Where available, HLA class I and class II types were obtained from metadata supplied by the sample provider rather than from assay-based typing. Overall results and qualifications from the work: How much clinical and demographic metadata was included differed by source and by participant, and the metadata was provided uncurated.

The receptor comes from a woman between 40 and 50 years old who had been exposed to COVID-19. The source material was PBMCs or T cells enriched from blood (not recorded which).

CDR3 loop: CASSPYQGSSSYEQYF. At the DNA level, the sequence is TGTGCCAGCTCACCATATCAGGGGTCCAGCTCCTACGAGCAGTACTTC. The sequence joins TRBV18 to TRBJ2-7; perhaps TRBD1 is the D gene, with 6 bases matching. Its CDR3 holds 16 amino acids, cysteine through phenylalanine. Only the CDR3 part of the read is kept: 48 bases, read in frame from the first base. V and J lose 2 bases and 0 bases, and a span of 14 bases separates them. Via the germline V gene, CDR1 is KGHSH and CDR2 LQKENI.